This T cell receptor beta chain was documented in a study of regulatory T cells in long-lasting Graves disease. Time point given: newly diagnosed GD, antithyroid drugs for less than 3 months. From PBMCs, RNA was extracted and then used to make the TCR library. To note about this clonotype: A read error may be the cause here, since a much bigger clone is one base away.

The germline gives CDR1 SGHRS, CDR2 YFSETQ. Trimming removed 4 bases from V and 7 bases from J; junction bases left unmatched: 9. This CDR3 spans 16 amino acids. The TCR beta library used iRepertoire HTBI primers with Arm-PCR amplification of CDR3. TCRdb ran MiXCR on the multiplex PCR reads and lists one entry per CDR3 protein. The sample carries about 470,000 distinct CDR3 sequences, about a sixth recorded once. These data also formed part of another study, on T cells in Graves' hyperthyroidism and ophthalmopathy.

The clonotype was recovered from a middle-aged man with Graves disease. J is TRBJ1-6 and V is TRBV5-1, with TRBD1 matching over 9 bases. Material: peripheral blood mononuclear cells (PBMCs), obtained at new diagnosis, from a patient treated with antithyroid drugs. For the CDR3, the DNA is TGCGCCAGCAGCCCCGGGACAGGGTCCTTAAATTCACCCCTCCACTTT. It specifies CASSPGTGSLNSPLHF.